This T cell receptor beta chain was identified during a study of cytomegalovirus exposure and HLA in healthy donors. The PCR was carried out with 60 Vbeta primers and 13 Jbeta primers. Clones were read by immunoSEQ multiplex PCR, and TCRdb kept only the in-frame ones, dropping some. The repertoire includes 110,000 to 150,000 clones, about four fifths of them detected once, and roughly 2.4% sits in the top ten. This CDR3 region has 13 residues. Germline CDR1 ENHRY, CDR2 SYGVKD. V was clipped by 6 bases and J by 8 bases; unmatched bases: 6. This clone was picked up a small number of times. The source is a woman younger than 35 in good health and CMV-seropositive. Specimen: PBMCs. The chain links TRBV10-3 to TRBJ2-1; 8 bases match TRBD1. The CDR3 nucleotides read TGTGCCATCAGCGACAGGGGCGGGGATGAGCAGTTCTTC. Residues: CAISDRGGDEQFF.